One sample yielded the 24 T cell receptor beta chains listed below, sequenced in a study of blood T cell repertoires in COVID-19. Sequenced by immunoSEQ multiplex PCR; TCRdb stores in-frame clones only, minus some. The sample gives roughly 130,000 clones, more than 90% of which show up once; less than 5% is in the top ten. Source material: peripheral blood. These receptors came from a man between 60 and 70 years old with COVID-19, enrolled during active disease.

By share, this clone counts as medium-sized. This chain uses TRBV2 with TRBJ1-2; 8 bases fit TRBD1. The germline gives CDR1 SNHLY, CDR2 FYNNEI. Trimming took 2 bases from V and 8 from J; bases not matched to a gene: 1. The CDR3 is 12 residues long. CDR3 sequence reads: CASSETGGGYTF. The CDR3 DNA reads as TGTGCCAGCAGTGAAACAGGGGGAGGCTACACCTTC.

As for this clone: The same CDR3 also results from other DNA sequences found in this sample. The chain carries TRBV6-6 and TRBJ1-5, with D unresolved. V gave up 0 bases and J gave up 1 base, with 7 bases separating them. This CDR3 has 15 residues. Germline lookup yields CDR1 MNHNY and CDR2 SVGAGI (reference sequence). DNA for the CDR3: TGTGCCAGCAGTTACTCCGGCGGGAGCAATCAGCCCCAGCATTTT. It specifies CASSYSGGSNQPQHF.

The genes are TRBV4-2 and TRBJ1-2; D is unclear. CDR1 LGHNA and CDR2 YNFKEQ come from the germline V gene. V gave up 0 bases and J gave up 8 bases, with 13 bases separating them. The CDR3 has 14 amino acids. The CDR3 sequence: CASSQENGLTGYTF. The CDR3 bases are TGTGCCAGCAGCCAAGAAAATGGACTGACGGGCTACACCTTC.

This clone appeared once. The chain is built from TRBV9 and TRBJ2-5; tentative D call: TRBD2 (6 bases). Between the trimmed V and J ends, which lost 3 bases and 5 bases, there was a span of 20 bases. This CDR3 has 16 residues. The germline gives CDR1 SGDLS, CDR2 YYNGEE. The CDR3: CASSAGEGAAGETQYF. The DNA of the CDR3 is TGTGCCAGCAGCGCGGGGGAAGGCGCCGCTGGGGAGACCCAGTACTTC.

The chain couples TRBV7-2 to TRBJ2-7, with a weak D call TRBD1 (5 bases). Trimming left V 5 bases short and J 3 bases short, with 11 bases between. This CDR3 region has 13 residues. Germline loops: CDR1 SGHTA, CDR2 FQGNSA. This CDR3 reads CASSETDFYEQYF. The CDR3, as DNA: TGTGCCAGCAGCGAGACAGATTTCTACGAGCAGTACTTC.

The chain couples TRBV2 to TRBJ2-7; 7 bases map to TRBD2. The CDR3 length is 13 residues. The germline gives CDR1 SNHLY, CDR2 FYNNEI. The ends lost 8 bases at V and 3 bases at J; junction bases unmatched: 7. This CDR3 reads CASQRDGGYEQYF. The DNA for the CDR3 is TGTGCCAGCCAGCGGGACGGGGGCTACGAGCAGTACTTC.

The chain couples TRBV7-3 to TRBJ1-2; no clear D. The V gene's germline CDR1 is SGHTA and CDR2 FQGTGA. The CDR3 has 14 residues. Trimming pared 1 base from V and 4 bases from J, leaving 10 bases between. The CDR3 DNA reads as TGTGCCAGCAGCTTAAAGCAGGCAACCTATGGCTACACCTTC. Amino acids: CASSLKQATYGYTF.

The CDR3 nucleotides are TGTGCCAGCAGTTTCACAGCAAATTCACCCCTCCACTTT. Its translation is CASSFTANSPLHF. This sequence joins TRBV12-3 or TRBV12-4 and TRBJ1-6; no definite D call. This CDR3 has 13 residues. Between the trimmed V and J ends, which lost 3 bases and 7 bases, there was a span of 7 bases.

This chain links TRBV3-1 (or the pseudogene TRBV3-2) with TRBJ2-1; the match to TRBD2 covers 7 bases. V was clipped by 3 bases and J by 9 bases; unmatched bases: 11. CDR3 length: 15 residues. Germline V gene lookup returns CDR1 LGHDT and CDR2 YNNKEL (reference sequence). CDR3 amino acids: CASSHQPREWAEQFF. DNA of the CDR3: TGTGCCAGCAGCCACCAGCCGCGGGAGTGGGCTGAGCAGTTCTTC.

V and J are TRBV7-9 and TRBJ1-2, with TRBD1 as a possible D gene (6 bases). The V gene's germline CDR1 is SEHNR and CDR2 FQNEAQ (reference sequence). V lost 6 bases and J 0 bases, leaving 11 bases between the germline ends. The CDR3 runs to 14 residues. In DNA, the CDR3 is TGTGCCAGCAGTTTCGGACAGACTAACTATGGCTACACCTTC. As protein: CASSFGQTNYGYTF.

This clone was counted only a few times. V is TRBV27 and J is TRBJ2-7, with TRBD1 matching over 10 bases. The CDR3 runs 14 residues. V trimming: 3 bases; J trimming: 5 bases; junction bases outside the gene matches: 4. Germline CDR1 is MNHEY and CDR2 is SMNVEV (reference sequence). The CDR3 loop is CASSFLDRGDEQYF. For the CDR3, the DNA is TGTGCCAGCAGTTTTTTGGACAGGGGGGACGAGCAGTACTTC.

The chain links TRBV9 to TRBJ1-2; D might be TRBD1 (5 bases). This CDR3 has 16 residues. Trimming took 4 bases from V and 2 from J, leaving 18 bases between them. From germline, CDR1 is SGDLS and CDR2 YYNGEE. The CDR3: CASSPTSGAVNYGYTF. CDR3 nucleotide sequence: TGTGCCAGCAGCCCTACCTCTGGGGCCGTAAACTATGGCTACACCTTC.

V and J are TRBV9 and TRBJ1-4; a possible D gene is TRBD1 (6 bases). The CDR3 extends over 16 amino acids. Trimming left V 3 bases short and J 8 bases short, with 20 bases between. Per the germline V gene, CDR1 is SGDLS and CDR2 is YYNGEE. The CDR3 protein is CASSAEATGPGEKLFF. The CDR3 nucleotides read TGTGCCAGCAGCGCCGAAGCTACAGGGCCAGGCGAAAAACTGTTTTTT.

The chain links TRBV3-1 (or the pseudogene TRBV3-2) to TRBJ2-7; 8 bases map to TRBD2. Looked up from germline, CDR1 is LGHDT and CDR2 is YNNKEL (reference sequence). V lost 4 bases, J lost 4 bases, and 3 bases stayed unmatched. CDR3 length: 13 residues. The CDR3 sequence is CASSLEREYEQYF. The CDR3 nucleotides read TGTGCCAGCAGCCTCGAGCGGGAGTACGAGCAGTACTTC.

The rearrangement joins TRBV30 to TRBJ2-3; 9 nucleotides match TRBD2. CDR1 and CDR2 from the germline V gene are GTSNPN and SVGIG (reference sequence). V shed 0 bases and J 5 bases; nucleotides not matched to a gene: 6. The CDR3 sequence is 15 residues long. Written as DNA, the CDR3 is TGTGCCTGGAGTGTTGGTAGCGGGAGATTAGATACGCAGTATTTT. Its protein is CAWSVGSGRLDTQYF.

Details on this clone: One end of the junction fails to match germline, which may point to a read error. This chain connects TRBV28 to TRBJ2-5; maybe TRBD1 (6 bases). The germline gives CDR1 MDHEN, CDR2 SYDVKM. The CDR3 runs to 13 residues. This CDR3 reads CASRPPGQGTQYF. DNA of the CDR3: TGTGCCAGCAGGCCCCCGGGACAAGGGACCCAGTACTTC.

The chain is built from TRBV19 and TRBJ1-5; maybe TRBD1 (6 bases). Per germline, CDR1 LNHDA and CDR2 SQIVND (reference sequence). V gave up 1 base and J gave up 6 bases, with 13 bases separating them. The CDR3 extends over 15 amino acids. The CDR3 bases are TGTGCCAGTAGTATAGCCTCAACAGGGATTCAGCCCCAGCATTTT. Its protein product is CASSIASTGIQPQHF.

This clone has just one count. This chain uses TRBV2 with TRBJ1-5, with 7 positions matching TRBD1. CDR1 and CDR2 from the germline V gene are SNHLY and FYNNEI. Trimming took 6 bases from V and 0 from J; bases not matched to a gene: 5. CDR3 length: 15 residues. CDR3 sequence: CASSQDRNSNQPQHF. The CDR3 DNA sequence: TGTGCCAGCAGCCAGGACAGGAATAGCAATCAGCCCCAGCATTTT.

V usage is TRBV7-9 and J usage is TRBJ1-1; 7 positions agree with TRBD1. The CDR3 totals 15 residues. Germline assignment: CDR1 SEHNR and CDR2 FQNEAQ (reference sequence). Trimming cost V 5 bases and J 1 base; bases outside gene matches: 7. The CDR3 region is CASSTPGTENTEAFF. The DNA for the CDR3 is TGTGCCAGCAGCACTCCCGGGACAGAGAACACTGAAGCTTTCTTT.

V is TRBV7-9 and J is TRBJ2-1, with 11 bases identical to TRBD2. Germline CDR1 SEHNR, CDR2 FQNEAQ (reference sequence). This CDR3 comprises 16 residues. The V and J ends lost 3 bases and 7 bases, in that order; junction bases with no gene match: 8. The DNA for the CDR3 is TGTGCCAGCAGCTTTTACCGACTAGCGGGGCTGAATGAGCAGTTCTTC. Amino acid sequence: CASSFYRLAGLNEQFF.

V gene TRBV28 combines with J gene TRBJ1-6, with D hard to call. The CDR3 has 13 amino acids. Trimming pared 3 bases from V and 2 bases from J, leaving 2 bases between. In germline, CDR1 is MDHEN, CDR2 SYDVKM. The CDR3 DNA sequence: TGTGCCAGCAGTTTTACCTATAATTCACCCCTCCACTTT. Protein: CASSFTYNSPLHF. The complete variable domain, with remaining parts taken from reference TRBV28 and TRBJ1-6, reads DVKVTQSSRYLVKRTGEKVFLECVQDMDHENMFWYRQDPGLGLRLIYFSYDVKMKEKGDIPEGYSVSREKKERFSLILESASTNQTSMYLCASSFTYNSPLHFGNGTRLTVT.

V gene TRBV19 combines with J gene TRBJ1-4, with 9 bases aligning to TRBD1. CDR1 LNHDA and CDR2 SQIVND come from the germline V gene (reference sequence). This CDR3 spans 15 amino acids. V lost 7 bases, J lost 5 bases, and 8 bases stayed unmatched. The CDR3 loop is CASTPRTGVNEKLFF. Written as DNA, the CDR3 is TGTGCCAGTACCCCCAGGACAGGGGTCAATGAAAAACTGTTTTTT.

The chain joins TRBV29-1 to TRBJ2-1, with TRBD2 identical over 9 bases. The germline CDR1 and CDR2 sequences are SQVTM and ANQGSEA. The CDR3 extends over 12 amino acids. Losses at the gene ends were 1 base for V and 15 bases for J; bases not matched to a gene: 7. The CDR3: CSVEGLAASLFF. The CDR3 DNA reads as TGCAGCGTTGAAGGACTAGCGGCCAGCTTGTTCTTC.

The chain recombines TRBV19 with TRBJ1-1; 7 bases agree with TRBD1. The CDR3 spans 16 residues. V was clipped by 7 bases and J by 3 bases; unmatched bases: 14. Germline lookup yields CDR1 LNHDA and CDR2 SQIVND (reference sequence). CDR3 amino acids: CASTKDRFDGDTEAFF. The CDR3 bases are TGTGCCAGTACTAAGGACAGGTTCGACGGAGACACTGAAGCTTTCTTT.